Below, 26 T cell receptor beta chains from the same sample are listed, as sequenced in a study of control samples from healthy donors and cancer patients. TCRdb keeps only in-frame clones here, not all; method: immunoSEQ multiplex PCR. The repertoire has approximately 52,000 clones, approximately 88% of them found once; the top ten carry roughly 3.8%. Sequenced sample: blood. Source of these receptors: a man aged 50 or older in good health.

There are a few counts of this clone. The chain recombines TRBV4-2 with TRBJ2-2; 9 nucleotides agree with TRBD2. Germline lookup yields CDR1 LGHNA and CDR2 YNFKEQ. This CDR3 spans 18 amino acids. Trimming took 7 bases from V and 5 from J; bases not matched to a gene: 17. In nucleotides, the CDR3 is TGTGCCAGCACCGAGCCCCGGGCGGGAGGGCCCCAAACCGGGGAGCTGTTTTTT. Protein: CASTEPRAGGPQTGELFF.

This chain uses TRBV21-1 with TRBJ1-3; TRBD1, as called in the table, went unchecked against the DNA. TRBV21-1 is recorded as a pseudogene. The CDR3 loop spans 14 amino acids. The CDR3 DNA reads TGTGCCAGCAGCATGACAGGGACTGGAAACACCATATATTTT. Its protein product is CASSMTGTGNTIYF.

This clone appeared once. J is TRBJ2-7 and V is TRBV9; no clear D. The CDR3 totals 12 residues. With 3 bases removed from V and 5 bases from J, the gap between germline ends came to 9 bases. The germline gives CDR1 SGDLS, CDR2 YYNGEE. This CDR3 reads CASSAKNHEQYF. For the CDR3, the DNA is TGTGCCAGCAGCGCCAAGAACCACGAGCAGTACTTC.

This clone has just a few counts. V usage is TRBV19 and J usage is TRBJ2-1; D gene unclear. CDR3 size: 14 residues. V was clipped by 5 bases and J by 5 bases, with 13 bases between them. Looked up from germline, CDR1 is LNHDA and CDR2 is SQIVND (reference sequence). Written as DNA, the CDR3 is TGTGCCAGTAGTCTGATGGCTGGAAACAATGAGCAGTTCTTC. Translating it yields CASSLMAGNNEQFF. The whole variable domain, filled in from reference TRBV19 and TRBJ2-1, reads DGGITQSPKYLFRKEGQNVTLSCEQNLNHDAMYWYRQDPGQGLRLIYYSQIVNDFQKGDIAEGYSVSREKKESFPLTVTSAQKNPTAFYLCASSLMAGNNEQFFGPGTRLTVL.

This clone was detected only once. In nucleotides, the CDR3 is TGTGCCTGGAGTGTAGAACTACCCAACCGGCCGGCGGATAATGAGCAGTTCTTC. Protein: CAWSVELPNRPADNEQFF. The gene calls are TRBV30 and TRBJ2-1; no clear D gene. The CDR3 contains 18 residues. Trimming pared 0 bases from V and 7 bases from J, leaving 25 bases between. Germline CDR1 GTSNPN, CDR2 SVGIG (reference sequence).

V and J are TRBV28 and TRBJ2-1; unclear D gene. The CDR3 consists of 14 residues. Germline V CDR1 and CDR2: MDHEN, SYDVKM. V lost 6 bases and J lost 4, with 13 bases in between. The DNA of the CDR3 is TGTGCCAGCAGCTCCCTTGAGGATTACAATGAGCAGTTCTTC. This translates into CASSSLEDYNEQFF.

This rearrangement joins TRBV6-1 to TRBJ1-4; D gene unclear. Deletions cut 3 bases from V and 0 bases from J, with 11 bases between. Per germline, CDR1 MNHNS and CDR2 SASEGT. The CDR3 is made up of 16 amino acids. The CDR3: CASSDISGATNEKLFF. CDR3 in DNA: TGTGCCAGCAGTGATATAAGCGGAGCAACTAATGAAAAACTGTTTTTT.

The CDR3 sequence is CASSLVGQETQYF. CDR3 coding DNA: TGCGCCAGCAGCTTGGTTGGGCAAGAGACCCAGTACTTC. This chain uses TRBV5-1 with TRBJ2-5, with D uncertain. Germline assignment: CDR1 SGHRS and CDR2 YFSETQ. Between the trimmed V and J ends, which lost 0 bases and 2 bases, there was a span of 5 bases. The CDR3 is 13 amino acids.

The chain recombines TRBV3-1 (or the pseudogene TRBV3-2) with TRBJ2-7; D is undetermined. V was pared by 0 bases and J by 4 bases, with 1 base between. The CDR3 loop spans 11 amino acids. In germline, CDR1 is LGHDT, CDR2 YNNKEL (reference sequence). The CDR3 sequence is CASSQEYEQYF. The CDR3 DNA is TGTGCCAGCAGCCAAGAGTACGAGCAGTACTTC.

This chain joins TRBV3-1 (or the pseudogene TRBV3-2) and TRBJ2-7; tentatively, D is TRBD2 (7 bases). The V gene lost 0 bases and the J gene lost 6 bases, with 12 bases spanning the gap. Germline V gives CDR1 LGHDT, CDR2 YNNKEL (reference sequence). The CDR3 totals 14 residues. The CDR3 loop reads CASSQDGGPFEQYF. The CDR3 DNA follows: TGTGCCAGCAGCCAAGACGGGGGGCCCTTCGAGCAGTACTTC.

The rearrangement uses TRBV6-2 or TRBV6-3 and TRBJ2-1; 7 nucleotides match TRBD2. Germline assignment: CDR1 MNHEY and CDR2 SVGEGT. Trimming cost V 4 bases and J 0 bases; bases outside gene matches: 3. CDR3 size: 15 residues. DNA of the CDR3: TGTGCCAGCAGTTGGGGCGGGAGCTCCTACAATGAGCAGTTCTTC. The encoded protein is CASSWGGSSYNEQFF.

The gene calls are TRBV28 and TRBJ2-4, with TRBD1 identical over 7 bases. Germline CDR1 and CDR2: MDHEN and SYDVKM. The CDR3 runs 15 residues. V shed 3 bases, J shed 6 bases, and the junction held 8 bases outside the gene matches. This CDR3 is CASSFLRGHGNIQYF. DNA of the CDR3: TGTGCCAGCAGTTTTTTAAGGGGGCACGGAAACATTCAGTACTTC.

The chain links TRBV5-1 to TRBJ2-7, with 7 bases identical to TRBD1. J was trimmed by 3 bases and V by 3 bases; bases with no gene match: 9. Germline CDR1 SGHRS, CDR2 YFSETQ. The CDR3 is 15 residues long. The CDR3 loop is CASSSGQEDFYEQYF. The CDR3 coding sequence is TGCGCCAGCAGCTCCGGACAGGAGGATTTCTACGAGCAGTACTTC.

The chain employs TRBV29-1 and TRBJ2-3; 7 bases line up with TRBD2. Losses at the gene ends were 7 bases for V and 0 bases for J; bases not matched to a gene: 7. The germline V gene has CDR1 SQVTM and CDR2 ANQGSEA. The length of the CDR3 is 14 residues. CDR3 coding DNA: TGCAGCGCCCAGGGACTACTTAGCACAGATACGCAGTATTTT. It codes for CSAQGLLSTDTQYF.

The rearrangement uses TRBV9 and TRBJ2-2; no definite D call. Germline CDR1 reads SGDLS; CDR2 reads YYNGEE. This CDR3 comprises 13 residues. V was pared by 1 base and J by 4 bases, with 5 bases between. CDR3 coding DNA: TGTGCCAGCAGCGTACCCCCCACCGGGGAGCTGTTTTTT. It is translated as CASSVPPTGELFF.

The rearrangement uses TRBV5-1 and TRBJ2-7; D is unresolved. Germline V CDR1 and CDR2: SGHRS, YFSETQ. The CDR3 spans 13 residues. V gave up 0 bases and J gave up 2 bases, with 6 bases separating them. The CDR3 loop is CASSLDYAYEQYF. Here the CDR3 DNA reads TGCGCCAGCAGCTTGGACTACGCCTACGAGCAGTACTTC.

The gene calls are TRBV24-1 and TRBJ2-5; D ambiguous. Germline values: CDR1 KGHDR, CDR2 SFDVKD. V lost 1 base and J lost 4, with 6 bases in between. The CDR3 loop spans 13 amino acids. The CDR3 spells CATSDLERETQYF. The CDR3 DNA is TGTGCCACCAGTGATTTAGAGCGAGAGACCCAGTACTTC.

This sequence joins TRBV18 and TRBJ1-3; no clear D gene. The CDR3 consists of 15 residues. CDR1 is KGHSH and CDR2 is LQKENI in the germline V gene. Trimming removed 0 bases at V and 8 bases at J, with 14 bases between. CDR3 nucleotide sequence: TGTGCCAGCTCACCACCGAGTGTCCCACGGGACACCATATATTTT. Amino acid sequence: CASSPPSVPRDTIYF.

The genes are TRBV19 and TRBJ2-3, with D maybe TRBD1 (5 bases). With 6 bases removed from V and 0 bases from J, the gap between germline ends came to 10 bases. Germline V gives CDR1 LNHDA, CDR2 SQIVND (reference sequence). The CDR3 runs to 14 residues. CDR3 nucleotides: TGTGCCAGTAGGCCCAGGGAAAGCACAGATACGCAGTATTTT. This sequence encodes CASRPRESTDTQYF.

CDR3 DNA: TGCGCCAGCAGCCCGGTCTCCGGGACAGGGGGCTTCGGGAACACTGAAGCTTTCTTT. It encodes CASSPVSGTGGFGNTEAFF. The V call is TRBV4-3, the J call TRBJ1-1; 12 bases map to TRBD1. This CDR3 spans 19 amino acids. V lost 4 bases to trimming and J lost 1 base; unmatched junction nucleotides: 13. Germline loops: CDR1 LGHNA, CDR2 YSLEER.

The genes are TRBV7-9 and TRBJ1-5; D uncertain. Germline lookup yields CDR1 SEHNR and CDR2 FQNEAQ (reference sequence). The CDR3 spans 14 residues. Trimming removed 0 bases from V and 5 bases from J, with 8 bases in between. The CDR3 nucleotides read TGTGCCAGCAGCTTAGCAGGGCTGGATCAGCCCCAGCATTTT. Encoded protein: CASSLAGLDQPQHF. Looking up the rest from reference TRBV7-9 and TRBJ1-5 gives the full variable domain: DTGVSQNPRHKITKRGQNVTFRCDPISEHNRLYWYRQTLGQGPEFLTYFQNEAQLEKSRLLSDRFSAERPKGSFSTLEIQRTEQGDSAMYLCASSLAGLDQPQHFGDGTRLSIL.

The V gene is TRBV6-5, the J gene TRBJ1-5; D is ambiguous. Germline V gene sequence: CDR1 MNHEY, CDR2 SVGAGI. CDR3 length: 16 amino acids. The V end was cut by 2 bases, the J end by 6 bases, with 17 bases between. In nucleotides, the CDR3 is TGTGCCAGCAGTTACCGGCACCCGAGCCTTGGTCAGCCCCAGCATTTT. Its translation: CASSYRHPSLGQPQHF.

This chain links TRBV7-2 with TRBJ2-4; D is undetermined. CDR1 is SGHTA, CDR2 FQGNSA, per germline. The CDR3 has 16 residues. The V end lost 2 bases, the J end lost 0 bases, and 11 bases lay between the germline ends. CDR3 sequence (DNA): TGTGCCAGCAGCTTATCAGAACTCCTAGCCAAAAACATTCAGTACTTC. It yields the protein CASSLSELLAKNIQYF.

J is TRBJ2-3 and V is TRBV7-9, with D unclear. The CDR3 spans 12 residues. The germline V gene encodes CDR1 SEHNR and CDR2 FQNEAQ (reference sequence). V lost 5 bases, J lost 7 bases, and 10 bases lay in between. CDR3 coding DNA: TGTGCCAGCAGCCGGGTGGTCCATACGCAGTATTTT. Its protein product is CASSRVVHTQYF.

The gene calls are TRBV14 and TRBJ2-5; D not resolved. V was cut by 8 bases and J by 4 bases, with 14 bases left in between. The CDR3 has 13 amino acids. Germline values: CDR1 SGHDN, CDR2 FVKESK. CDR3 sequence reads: CASRPGWGETQYF. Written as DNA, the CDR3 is TGTGCCAGCCGTCCGGGTTGGGGAGAGACCCAGTACTTC. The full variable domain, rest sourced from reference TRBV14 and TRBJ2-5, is EAGVTQFPSHSVIEKGQTVTLRCDPISGHDNLYWYRRVMGKEIKFLLHFVKESKQDESGMPNNRFLAERTGGTYSTLKVQPAELEDSGVYFCASRPGWGETQYFGPGTRLLVL.

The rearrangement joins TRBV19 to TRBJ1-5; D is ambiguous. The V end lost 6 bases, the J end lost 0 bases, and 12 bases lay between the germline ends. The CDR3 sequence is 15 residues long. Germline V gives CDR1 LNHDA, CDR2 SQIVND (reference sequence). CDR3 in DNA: TGTGCCAGTAGCCCCGGGATTTTTAGCAATCAGCCCCAGCATTTT. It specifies CASSPGIFSNQPQHF.